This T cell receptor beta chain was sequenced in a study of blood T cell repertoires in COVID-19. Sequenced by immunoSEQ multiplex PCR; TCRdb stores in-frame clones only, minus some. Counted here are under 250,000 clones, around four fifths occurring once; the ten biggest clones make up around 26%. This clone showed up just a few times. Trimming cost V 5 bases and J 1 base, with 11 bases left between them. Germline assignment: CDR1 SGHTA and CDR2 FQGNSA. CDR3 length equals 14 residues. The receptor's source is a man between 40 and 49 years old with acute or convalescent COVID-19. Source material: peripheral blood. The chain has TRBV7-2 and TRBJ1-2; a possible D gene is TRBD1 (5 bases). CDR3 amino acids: CASSADSLNYGYTF. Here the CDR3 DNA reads TGTGCCAGCAGCGCTGACAGCCTTAACTATGGCTACACCTTC.